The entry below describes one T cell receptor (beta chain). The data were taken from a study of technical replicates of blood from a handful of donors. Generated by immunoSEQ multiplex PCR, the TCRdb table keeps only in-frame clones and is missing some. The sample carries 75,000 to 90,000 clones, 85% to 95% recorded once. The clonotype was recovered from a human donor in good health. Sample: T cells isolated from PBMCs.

The CDR3 nucleotides are TGTGCCAGCAGCTCTAATACCGGTAACTATGGCTACACCTTC. Amino acid sequence: CASSSNTGNYGYTF. The chain joins TRBV5-6 to TRBJ1-2; D is ambiguous. This CDR3 is 14 amino acids long. Germline CDR1 SGHDT, CDR2 YYEEEE. V lost 3 bases to trimming and J lost 1 base, with 10 bases between them. Complete variable domain (other parts from reference TRBV5-6 and TRBJ1-2): DAGVTQSPTHLIKTRGQQVTLRCSPKSGHDTVSWYQQALGQGPQFIFQYYEEEERQRGNFPDRFSGHQFPNYSSELNVNALLLGDSALYLCASSSNTGNYGYTFGSGTRLTVV.